The next 16 T cell receptor beta chains were all read from a single sample in a study of response to subunit inactivated influenza vaccine. TCRdb independently ran MiXCR on the RT-PCR reads; one entry per CDR3 protein. The sample consists of over 650,000 distinct CDR3 sequences, less than 20% of them appearing once. The sequenced sample was PBMCs from blood, obtained around 5 days after vaccination. Every receptor here comes from a man in his forties or fifties who received an inactivated influenza vaccine.

This clonotype showed up just a few times. The J gene is TRBJ2-7, the V gene TRBV20-1, with D possibly called TRBD1 or TRBD2 (5 bases each). This CDR3 region has 12 residues. Trimming shortened V by 5 bases and J by 3 bases, and 11 bases separated the two germline ends. Germline V CDR1 and CDR2: DFQATT, SNEGSKA (reference sequence). CDR3 nucleotides: TGCAGTGCTTGGGGGAAGGGCTACGAGCAGTACTTC. Protein: CSAWGKGYEQYF.

The sample holds many counts of this clonotype. The V call is TRBV5-1, the J call TRBJ1-1, with 12 bases fitting TRBD1. The V and J ends lost 3 bases and 4 bases, in that order; junction bases with no gene match: 10. This CDR3 comprises 17 residues. CDR1 is SGHRS and CDR2 is YFSETQ in the germline V gene. CDR3 protein: CASSSTGTGGFGTEAFF. Written as DNA, the CDR3 is TGCGCCAGCAGCTCTACCGGGACAGGGGGCTTCGGCACTGAAGCTTTCTTT.

This clonotype showed up many times. V and J are TRBV20-1 and TRBJ1-2, with D unresolved. The germline gives CDR1 DFQATT, CDR2 SNEGSKA (reference sequence). This CDR3 region has 11 residues. Between the trimmed V and J ends, which lost 6 bases and 4 bases, there was a span of 9 bases. The CDR3 bases are TGCAGTGCCCGCACGGGCTATGGCTACACCTTC. This codes for CSARTGYGYTF.

This clonotype was picked up a small number of times. The V gene is TRBV6-5, the J gene TRBJ1-1; TRBD1 matches at 10 bases. Per the germline V gene, CDR1 is MNHEY and CDR2 is SVGAGI. This CDR3 is 16 amino acids long. Trimming cost V 4 bases and J 0 bases; bases outside gene matches: 5. CDR3 sequence (DNA): TGTGCCAGCAGTTCCACCGGGACAGGGGTGAACACTGAAGCTTTCTTT. Translating it yields CASSSTGTGVNTEAFF.

This clonotype was counted at least ten times. The rearrangement links TRBV12-3 or TRBV12-4 to TRBJ2-3; maybe TRBD1 (6 bases). Trimming removed 4 bases from V and 2 bases from J, with 16 bases in between. The CDR3 runs to 16 residues. The CDR3 sequence: CASSSEFGGYTDTQYF. In nucleotides, the CDR3 is TGTGCCAGCAGTTCCGAATTTGGGGGCTACACAGATACGCAGTATTTT.

This clonotype was counted once. The V and J genes are TRBV11-2 and TRBJ2-5; D is possibly TRBD2 (6 bases). This CDR3 comprises 17 residues. The germline V gene encodes CDR1 SGHAT and CDR2 FQNNGV. V lost 5 bases and J lost 0, with 19 bases in between. The CDR3 loop is CASSLLPGLTYQETQYF. The CDR3 DNA reads TGTGCCAGCAGCCTCCTCCCGGGACTTACGTACCAAGAGACCCAGTACTTC.

The chain uses TRBV4-2 and TRBJ2-1; D is unclear. Trimming shortened V by 0 bases and J by 2 bases, and 8 bases separated the two germline ends. In germline, CDR1 is LGHNA, CDR2 YNFKEQ. This CDR3 has 15 amino acids. CDR3 nucleotide sequence: TGTGCCAGCAGCCAAGATGTCGGTGCCTACAATGAGCAGTTCTTC. This codes for CASSQDVGAYNEQFF.

This chain connects TRBV3-1 to TRBJ1-1; 7 bases are a match to TRBD1. CDR1 is LGHDT, CDR2 YNNKEL, per germline (reference sequence). The V and J ends lost 4 bases and 5 bases, in that order; junction bases with no gene match: 7. This CDR3 has 14 residues. CDR3 protein: CASSPDRDWTEAFF. The CDR3, as DNA: TGTGCCAGCAGCCCCGACAGGGATTGGACTGAAGCTTTCTTT.

This clonotype was seen at least ten times. As DNA, the CDR3 is TGTGCCAGCAGCCAAGACAGATGGGAGACCCAGTACTTC. Its translation is CASSQDRWETQYF. V is TRBV4-2 and J is TRBJ2-5; D gene uncertain. The germline gives CDR1 LGHNA, CDR2 YNFKEQ. The V and J ends lost 0 bases and 5 bases respectively, with 7 bases between them. The CDR3 loop spans 13 amino acids.

This sequence joins TRBV4-1 and TRBJ2-1; D is perhaps TRBD2 (7 bases). The V end was cut by 4 bases, the J end by 0 bases, with 22 bases between. Per the germline V gene, CDR1 is MGHRA and CDR2 is YSYEKL. CDR3 length: 19 amino acids. CDR3 sequence reads: CASSRTMLRGGPSYNEQFF. In DNA, the CDR3 is TGCGCCAGCAGCCGAACGATGTTAAGGGGGGGCCCCTCCTACAATGAGCAGTTCTTC.

Only a few counts were recorded for this clonotype. V usage is TRBV6-5 and J usage is TRBJ2-1; TRBD2 aligns across 15 bases. This CDR3 region has 19 residues. V lost 2 bases, J lost 4 bases, and 9 bases stayed unmatched. CDR1 and CDR2 from the germline V gene are MNHEY and SVGAGI. This chain's CDR3 is CASSYQPGLAGGGYNEQFF. The CDR3 coding sequence is TGTGCCAGCAGTTACCAGCCGGGACTAGCGGGAGGAGGGTACAATGAGCAGTTCTTC.

The rearrangement links TRBV6-4 to TRBJ2-5; possible D gene TRBD2, 6 bases. There are 14 residues in the CDR3. The germline CDR1 and CDR2 sequences are MRHNA and SNTAGT. V was trimmed by 6 bases and J by 2 bases, leaving 13 bases between them. The CDR3 DNA sequence: TGTGCCAGCAGCTTGTGGGCGGGACAAGAGACCCAGTACTTC. Translation gives CASSLWAGQETQYF.

The chain combines TRBV7-2 with TRBJ1-2, with D perhaps matching TRBD1 (5 bases). The CDR3 has 14 residues. Germline CDR1 is SGHTA and CDR2 is FQGNSA. The V end was cut by 5 bases, the J end by 6 bases, with 16 bases between. The CDR3 protein is CASSQTKGYDGYTF. The CDR3 bases are TGTGCCAGCAGCCAGACAAAGGGGTATGATGGCTACACCTTC.

The rearrangement joins TRBV20-1 to TRBJ2-7; no clear D. V lost 1 base, J lost 0 bases, and 10 bases lay in between. Germline values: CDR1 DFQATT, CDR2 SNEGSKA (reference sequence). The CDR3 consists of 14 residues. CDR3 nucleotide sequence: TGCAGTGCTAGAGGACGGAACAGCTCCTACGAGCAGTACTTC. This encodes CSARGRNSSYEQYF.

The sample holds many counts of this clonotype. The chain is built from TRBV7-9 and TRBJ2-5, with D uncertain. The CDR3 is made up of 14 amino acids. The germline V gene encodes CDR1 SEHNR and CDR2 FQNEAQ (reference sequence). V was shortened by 1 base and J by 5 bases, with 11 bases between the two germline ends. CDR3 sequence (DNA): TGTGCCAGCAGCTTAGACAACGGCTCGGAGACCCAGTACTTC. Amino acid sequence: CASSLDNGSETQYF.

The V gene is TRBV24-1, the J gene TRBJ2-1; TRBD2 aligns across 12 bases. V was clipped by 7 bases and J by 5 bases; unmatched bases: 8. Germline lookup yields CDR1 KGHDR and CDR2 SFDVKD. This CDR3 spans 16 amino acids. In DNA, the CDR3 is TGTGCCACCAGCCACCCAGGACTAGCGGGACACAATGAGCAGTTCTTC. Protein sequence: CATSHPGLAGHNEQFF.